A selection of T cell receptor beta chains follows, all from one sample in a study of T-cell reconstitution after alpha-beta-depleted transplantation in children. TCRdb re-called the PCR reads through MiXCR, storing one row per CDR3 protein. The sample records a few hundred thousand distinct CDR3 sequences, 20% to 30% being singletons. The input for sequencing was PBMCs, taken before TCRalphabeta/CD19-depleted stem cell transplant. Source of these receptors: a boy under two years old with Wiskott-Aldrich syndrome, due to receive a stem cell transplant. CDR3s include the opening cysteine and the closing phenylalanine or tryptophan. D genes are given only for firm matches. Size values are once, few and many counts, or a class for expanded clones, and some rows have none.

j_call	d_call	v_call	clone_size	cdr3_aa	cdr3_nt
TRBJ1-4	.	TRBV9	few	CASSVDLGSSVEKLFF	TGTGCCAGCAGCGTAGACTTAGGGTCTTCGGTCGAAAAACTGTTTTTT
TRBJ2-1	.	TRBV7-2	.	CASSFVVALFSSEQFF	TGTGCCAGCAGCTTTGTGGTCGCGCTTTTTTCTTCCGAGCAGTTCTTC
TRBJ2-1	TRBD2	TRBV4-1	.	CASSQDGAIFRTSGHNEQFF	TGCGCCAGCAGCCAAGATGGGGCGATCTTCCGGACTAGCGGTCATAATGAGCAGTTCTTC
TRBJ2-1	.	TRBV29-1	.	CSVEEAGPSGVF	TGCAGCGTTGAAGAGGCCGGACCCTCTGGGGTCTTC
TRBJ2-7	TRBD2	TRBV20-1	.	CSARSTSGSTYEQYF	TGCAGTGCTAGAAGTACTAGCGGGAGCACCTACGAGCAGTACTTC
TRBJ1-4	TRBD1	TRBV4-2	.	CASSQAGGFNEKLFF	TGTGCCAGCAGCCAAGCAGGGGGCTTCAACGAAAAACTGTTTTTT
TRBJ2-1	.	TRBV7-2	.	CASSLSAHYNEQFF	TGTGCCAGCAGCTTATCCGCCCACTACAATGAGCAGTTCTTC
TRBJ1-2	.	TRBV20-1	.	CSASHVTRNYGYTF	TGCAGTGCTAGCCACGTGACACGCAACTATGGCTACACCTTC
TRBJ2-3	TRBD2	TRBV5-1	.	CASSQTSGQQYF	TGCGCCAGCAGTCAAACTAGCGGGCAGCAGTATTTT
TRBJ2-5	TRBD1	TRBV6-2/TRBV6-3	few	CASSYSTGKGETQYF	TGTGCCAGCAGTTACTCGACAGGGAAGGGCGAGACCCAGTACTTC
TRBJ1-3	.	TRBV28	few	CASSPSGGDSGNTIYF	TGTGCCAGCAGCCCATCGGGAGGGGACTCTGGAAACACCATATATTTT
TRBJ2-2	.	TRBV10-3	few	CAITRGANTGELFF	TGTGCCATCACCCGGGGTGCGAACACCGGGGAGCTGTTTTTT
TRBJ2-3	.	TRBV5-1	.	CASSLERLTDTQYF	TGCGCCAGCAGCTTGGAACGGCTCACAGATACGCAGTATTTT
TRBJ2-1	.	TRBV29-1	.	CSVHTGTANEQFF	TGCAGCGTCCACACTGGGACTGCCAATGAGCAGTTCTTC
TRBJ2-1	.	TRBV27	.	CASSLSGSGNNEQFF	TGTGCCAGCAGTTTATCTGGTTCTGGTAACAATGAGCAGTTCTTC
TRBJ2-1	TRBD2	TRBV24-1	few	CATSEPGLAGGNEQFF	TGTGCCACCAGTGAACCCGGACTAGCGGGAGGAAATGAGCAGTTCTTC
TRBJ2-3	TRBD2	TRBV10-3	.	CAISTGLADPAGGSTDTQYF	TGTGCCATCAGTACGGGACTAGCGGATCCCGCTGGGGGGAGCACAGATACGCAGTATTTT
TRBJ2-2	.	TRBV5-1	few	CASVGTDFTGELFF	TGCGCCAGCGTTGGTACCGACTTCACCGGGGAGCTGTTTTTT
TRBJ2-3	TRBD2	TRBV29-1	.	CSVGEGGTDTQYF	TGCAGCGTTGGGGAGGGAGGCACAGATACGCAGTATTTT
TRBJ2-1	TRBD1	TRBV5-1	few	CASSITGTANNEQFF	TGCGCCAGCAGCATTACCGGGACAGCGAACAATGAGCAGTTCTTC
TRBJ2-5	.	TRBV5-8	few	CASSLAFAGGETQYF	TGTGCCAGCAGCTTGGCCTTCGCCGGCGGGGAGACCCAGTACTTC
TRBJ2-7	.	TRBV5-1	.	CASSLLTGEYEQYF	TGCGCCAGCAGCTTGCTGACTGGCGAATACGAGCAGTACTTC
TRBJ1-2	.	TRBV5-1	.	CASSTDRTAAYGYTF	TGCGCCAGCAGCACCGACAGGACTGCGGCCTATGGCTACACCTTC
TRBJ2-5	.	TRBV6-5	few	CASSYRPGRQETQYF	TGTGCCAGCAGTTACCGTCCAGGTCGGCAAGAGACCCAGTACTTC
TRBJ1-2	.	TRBV7-9	.	CASSLNRTF	TGTGCCAGCAGCTTAAACAGGACCTTC
TRBJ2-1	TRBD2	TRBV5-1	.	CASRPGTSGIYNEQFF	TGCGCCAGCAGACCGGGGACTAGCGGGATCTACAATGAGCAGTTCTTC
TRBJ2-3	TRBD2	TRBV20-1	few	CSARRTSGSDTQYF	TGCAGTGCTAGGCGGACTAGCGGGTCAGATACGCAGTATTTT
TRBJ2-4	.	TRBV28	few	CASSDDPRWGKNIQYF	TGTGCCAGCAGTGACGACCCACGATGGGGCAAAAACATTCAGTACTTC
TRBJ1-2	.	TRBV20-1	.	CSALQNNYGYTF	TGCAGTGCTTTACAGAATAACTATGGCTACACCTTC
TRBJ2-5	.	TRBV20-1	.	CSASPLRGLADQETQYF	TGCAGTGCTAGCCCCCTCCGGGGGCTAGCGGACCAAGAGACCCAGTACTTC
TRBJ2-7	.	TRBV6-5	many	CASSYSGSSYEQYF	TGTGCCAGCAGTTACTCCGGCAGCTCCTACGAGCAGTACTTC
TRBJ2-1	.	TRBV27	.	CASRGWSSYNEQFF	TGTGCCAGCCGTGGCTGGAGCTCCTACAATGAGCAGTTCTTC
TRBJ2-3	.	TRBV18	.	CASSPRDRGGTDTQYF	TGTGCCAGCTCACCACGGGATCGTGGTGGCACAGATACGCAGTATTTT
TRBJ2-2	.	TRBV12-3/TRBV12-4	few	CASKRGPANTGELFF	TGTGCCAGCAAAAGAGGTCCCGCGAACACCGGGGAGCTGTTTTTT
TRBJ2-1	TRBD1	TRBV5-1	.	CASSMENRGEQFF	TGCGCCAGCAGCATGGAGAACAGGGGTGAGCAGTTCTTC
TRBJ2-1	TRBD2	TRBV5-5	.	CASSLRTSGRHPYNEQFF	TGTGCCAGCAGCTTGCGTACTAGCGGGAGGCATCCCTACAATGAGCAGTTCTTC
TRBJ2-1	.	TRBV5-1	.	CASSLGPGRTNEQFF	TGCGCCAGCAGCTTGGGTCCAGGGAGAACGAATGAGCAGTTCTTC
TRBJ2-1	TRBD2	TRBV11-2	.	CASSLDRGLAYYNEQFF	TGTGCCAGCAGCTTAGATCGCGGACTAGCGTATTATAATGAGCAGTTCTTC
TRBJ1-1	.	TRBV12-3/TRBV12-4	once	CASSRKDRNTEAFF	TGTGCCAGCAGTCGAAAGGACAGGAACACTGAAGCTTTCTTT
TRBJ2-3	TRBD2	TRBV4-1	.	CASSQDRASGSSADTQYF	TGCGCCAGCAGCCAAGATCGTGCTAGCGGGAGTTCGGCGGATACGCAGTATTTT
TRBJ2-5	.	TRBV6-1	few	CASIMRLGRETQYF	TGTGCCAGCATAATGAGACTAGGTCGAGAGACCCAGTACTTC
TRBJ2-1	.	TRBV7-2	few	CASSLGDRPDNEQFF	TGTGCCAGCAGCTTAGGTGACAGACCGGACAATGAGCAGTTCTTC
TRBJ2-5	TRBD2	TRBV5-1	few	CASSSVAGAETQYF	TGCGCCAGCAGCTCTGTAGCGGGAGCTGAGACCCAGTACTTC
TRBJ2-7	.	TRBV5-1	few	CASSLPGTYEQYF	TGCGCCAGCAGCTTACCTGGCACCTACGAGCAGTACTTC
TRBJ2-1	.	TRBV7-8	.	CASSLAGLSNNEQFF	TGTGCCAGCAGCTTAGCAGGACTATCGAACAATGAGCAGTTCTTC
TRBJ2-1	TRBD1	TRBV5-5	.	CASSLRGDRAYNEQFF	TGTGCCAGCAGCTTGAGGGGGGACAGGGCCTACAATGAGCAGTTCTTC
TRBJ2-1	TRBD1	TRBV27	.	CASSLRNRGRREQFF	TGTGCCAGCAGTTTACGAAACAGGGGGCGCCGGGAGCAGTTCTTC
TRBJ2-7	.	TRBV9	few	CASSSRPGPSYEQYF	TGTGCCAGCAGCTCGCGCCCAGGACCCTCCTACGAGCAGTACTTC
TRBJ2-7	TRBD2	TRBV20-1	.	CSATSVVPAGGPSYEQYF	TGCAGTGCTACCTCCGTGGTTCCAGCGGGAGGGCCTAGCTACGAGCAGTACTTC
TRBJ2-7	TRBD2	TRBV5-1	.	CASTTKLAGGPREQYF	TGCGCCAGCACGACCAAACTAGCGGGAGGGCCCCGGGAGCAGTACTTC
TRBJ2-2	.	TRBV5-1	.	CASSTGVFTGELFF	TGCGCCAGCAGCACGGGGGTTTTCACCGGGGAGCTGTTTTTT